The rows below give T cell receptor beta chains drawn from one sample of a study of chemoradiotherapy in HPV16-positive cancers. Here immunoSEQ multiplex PCR was the method, and the copy in TCRdb shows in-frame clones only, minus some. The sample includes tens of thousands of clones, approximately 93% seen only once; the top ten take 15% to 20%. Sample: blood, taken from a patient who underwent chemoradiotherapy. Every receptor here comes from a human donor with HPV-associated anogenital cancer. Both conserved end residues are part of each CDR3. The order of the fields is J gene, clone size, D gene, V gene, CDR3 protein, CDR3 DNA. The D gene is left open where the match is weak. Clone sizes are given selectively: once, few, many, or a class where the clone is expanded.

j_gene: TRBJ1-1; abundance: -; d_gene: -; v_gene: TRBV7-6; CDR3aa: CASSLVAGIEAFF; CDR3nt: TGTGCCAGCAGCTTAGTCGCAGGGATTGAAGCTTTCTTT
j_gene: TRBJ2-7; abundance: -; d_gene: TRBD2; v_gene: TRBV9; CDR3aa: CASSVDGLAGNEQYF; CDR3nt: TGTGCCAGCAGCGTAGATGGACTAGCGGGAAACGAGCAGTACTTC
j_gene: TRBJ2-1; abundance: -; d_gene: -; v_gene: TRBV30; CDR3aa: CAWSVPAPPYNEQFF; CDR3nt: TGTGCCTGGAGTGTACCGGCGCCCCCCTACAATGAGCAGTTCTTC
j_gene: TRBJ1-1; abundance: -; d_gene: -; v_gene: TRBV11-3; CDR3aa: CASSYLAGTEAFF; CDR3nt: TGTGCCAGCAGCTACCTAGCGGGCACTGAAGCTTTCTTT
j_gene: TRBJ2-5; abundance: -; d_gene: -; v_gene: TRBV19; CDR3aa: CASAPRGETQYF; CDR3nt: TGTGCCTCCGCCCCCAGGGGAGAGACCCAGTACTTC
j_gene: TRBJ2-7; abundance: -; d_gene: -; v_gene: TRBV2; CDR3aa: CATNRDISYEQYF; CDR3nt: TGTGCCACGAACCGGGACATCTCCTACGAGCAGTACTTC
j_gene: TRBJ2-6; abundance: once; d_gene: -; v_gene: TRBV28; CDR3aa: CASSLGSHYSGANVLTF; CDR3nt: TGTGCCAGCAGTTTAGGTTCACACTACTCTGGGGCCAACGTCCTGACTTTC
j_gene: TRBJ2-1; abundance: -; d_gene: TRBD2; v_gene: TRBV5-1; CDR3aa: CASSPLAGVNYEQFF; CDR3nt: TGCGCCAGCAGCCCCCTAGCGGGAGTCAATTATGAGCAGTTCTTC
j_gene: TRBJ1-3; abundance: -; d_gene: TRBD1; v_gene: TRBV6-5; CDR3aa: CASSYSEGAAGNTIYF; CDR3nt: TGTGCCAGCAGTTACAGCGAGGGGGCCGCTGGAAACACCATATATTTT
j_gene: TRBJ2-7; abundance: -; d_gene: -; v_gene: TRBV15; CDR3aa: CATSRGGASSYEQYF; CDR3nt: TGTGCCACCAGCAGAGGTGGGGCATCCTCCTACGAGCAGTACTTC
j_gene: TRBJ1-6; abundance: -; d_gene: -; v_gene: TRBV4-2; CDR3aa: CASTEITGVYDNSPLHF; CDR3nt: TGTGCCAGCACCGAAATAACCGGGGTTTACGATAATTCACCCCTCCACTTT
j_gene: TRBJ1-5; abundance: once; d_gene: TRBD1; v_gene: TRBV9; CDR3aa: CASSQGANQPQHF; CDR3nt: TGTGCCAGCAGCCAGGGGGCCAATCAGCCCCAGCATTTT
j_gene: TRBJ2-7; abundance: -; d_gene: -; v_gene: TRBV5-8; CDR3aa: CASSLGGSRQYF; CDR3nt: TGTGCCAGCAGCTTGGGCGGCAGTCGTCAGTACTTC
j_gene: TRBJ1-2; abundance: -; d_gene: TRBD1; v_gene: TRBV6-5; CDR3aa: CASSRDRVNYGYTF; CDR3nt: TGTGCCAGCAGTCGGGACAGGGTGAACTATGGCTACACCTTC
j_gene: TRBJ2-7; abundance: -; d_gene: TRBD1; v_gene: TRBV11-2; CDR3aa: CASSLGRGTGGFEQYF; CDR3nt: TGTGCCAGCAGCTTAGGCCGAGGGACAGGGGGCTTCGAGCAGTACTTC
j_gene: TRBJ1-1; abundance: -; d_gene: TRBD1; v_gene: TRBV30; CDR3aa: CAGTAEKNTEAFF; CDR3nt: TGTGCCGGGACAGCAGAGAAGAACACTGAAGCTTTCTTT
j_gene: TRBJ1-1; abundance: -; d_gene: -; v_gene: TRBV11-2; CDR3aa: CASSPNLFDKREAFF; CDR3nt: TGTGCCAGCAGCCCAAACCTATTTGACAAGAGGGAAGCTTTCTTT
j_gene: TRBJ2-3; abundance: -; d_gene: -; v_gene: TRBV9; CDR3aa: CASSIRGRGTDTQYF; CDR3nt: TGTGCCAGCAGCATAAGGGGACGGGGCACAGATACGCAGTATTTT
j_gene: TRBJ2-5; abundance: -; d_gene: -; v_gene: TRBV7-2; CDR3aa: CASSLKTGRQETQYF; CDR3nt: TGTGCCAGCAGCTTAAAGACAGGACGCCAAGAGACCCAGTACTTC
j_gene: TRBJ1-2; abundance: -; d_gene: -; v_gene: TRBV5-1; CDR3aa: CASSGGTRLGYGYTF; CDR3nt: TGCGCCAGCAGCGGAGGGACAAGACTAGGCTATGGCTACACCTTC
j_gene: TRBJ1-2; abundance: -; d_gene: -; v_gene: TRBV29-1; CDR3aa: CSVDRQDGGYTF; CDR3nt: TGCAGCGTTGATCGGCAGGACGGTGGCTACACCTTC
j_gene: TRBJ1-1; abundance: -; d_gene: -; v_gene: TRBV19; CDR3aa: CASSMGRGTEAFF; CDR3nt: TGTGCCAGTAGTATGGGCAGGGGAACTGAAGCTTTCTTT
j_gene: TRBJ2-7; abundance: once; d_gene: -; v_gene: TRBV7-7; CDR3aa: CASSLETGRRSYEQYF; CDR3nt: TGTGCTAGCAGCTTAGAAACAGGTCGTCGCTCCTACGAGCAGTACTTC
j_gene: TRBJ1-1; abundance: -; d_gene: TRBD1; v_gene: TRBV2; CDR3aa: CASKTQGWGNTEAFF; CDR3nt: TGTGCCAGCAAGACACAGGGGTGGGGGAACACTGAAGCTTTCTTT
j_gene: TRBJ1-2; abundance: -; d_gene: -; v_gene: TRBV4-1; CDR3aa: CASSQGLPANYGYTF; CDR3nt: TGCGCCAGCAGCCAAGGGCTTCCAGCTAACTATGGCTACACCTTC
j_gene: TRBJ2-7; abundance: few; d_gene: TRBD2; v_gene: TRBV7-8; CDR3aa: CASRHSGSTYEQYF; CDR3nt: TGTGCCAGCAGGCATAGCGGGTCCACCTACGAGCAGTACTTC
j_gene: TRBJ2-2; abundance: once; d_gene: -; v_gene: TRBV7-2; CDR3aa: CASSSVALGAGELFF; CDR3nt: TGTGCCAGCAGCTCCGTAGCCCTAGGAGCCGGGGAGCTGTTTTTT